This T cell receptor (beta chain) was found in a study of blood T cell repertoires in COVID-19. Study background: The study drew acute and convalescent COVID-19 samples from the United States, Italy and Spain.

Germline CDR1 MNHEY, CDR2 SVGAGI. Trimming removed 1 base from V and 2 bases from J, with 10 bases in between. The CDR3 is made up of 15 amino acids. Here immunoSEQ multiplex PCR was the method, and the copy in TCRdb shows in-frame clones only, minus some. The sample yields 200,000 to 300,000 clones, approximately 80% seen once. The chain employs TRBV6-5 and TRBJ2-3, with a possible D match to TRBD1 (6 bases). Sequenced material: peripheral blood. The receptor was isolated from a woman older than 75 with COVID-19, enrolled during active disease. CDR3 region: CASSYLGGFTDTQYF. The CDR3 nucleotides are TGTGCCAGCAGTTACTTAGGGGGTTTCACAGATACGCAGTATTTT.